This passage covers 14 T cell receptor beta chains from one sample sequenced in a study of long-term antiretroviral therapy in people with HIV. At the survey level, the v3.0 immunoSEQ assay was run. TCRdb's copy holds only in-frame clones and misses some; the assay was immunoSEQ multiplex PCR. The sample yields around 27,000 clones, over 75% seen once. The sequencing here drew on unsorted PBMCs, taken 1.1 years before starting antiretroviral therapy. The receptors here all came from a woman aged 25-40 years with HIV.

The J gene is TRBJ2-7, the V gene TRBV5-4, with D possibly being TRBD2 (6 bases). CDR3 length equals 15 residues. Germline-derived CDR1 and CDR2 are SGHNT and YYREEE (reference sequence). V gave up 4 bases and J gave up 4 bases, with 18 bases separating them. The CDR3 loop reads CASSPNRDLIYEQYF. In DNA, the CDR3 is TGTGCCAGCAGCCCCAACCGGGACTTAATATACGAGCAGTACTTC.

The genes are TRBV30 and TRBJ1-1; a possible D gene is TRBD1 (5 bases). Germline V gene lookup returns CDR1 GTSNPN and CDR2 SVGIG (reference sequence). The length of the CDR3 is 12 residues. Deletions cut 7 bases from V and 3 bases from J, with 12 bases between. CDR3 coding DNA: TGTGCCTTCCGGGGGGATTACACTGAAGCTTTCTTT. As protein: CAFRGDYTEAFF.

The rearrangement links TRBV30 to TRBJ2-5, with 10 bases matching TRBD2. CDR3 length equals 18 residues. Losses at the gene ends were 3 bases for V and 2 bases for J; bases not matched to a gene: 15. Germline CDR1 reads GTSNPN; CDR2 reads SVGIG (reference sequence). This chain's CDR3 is CAWRAGVAGGLMQETQYF. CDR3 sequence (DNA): TGTGCCTGGAGGGCGGGGGTAGCGGGGGGCTTGATGCAAGAGACCCAGTACTTC.

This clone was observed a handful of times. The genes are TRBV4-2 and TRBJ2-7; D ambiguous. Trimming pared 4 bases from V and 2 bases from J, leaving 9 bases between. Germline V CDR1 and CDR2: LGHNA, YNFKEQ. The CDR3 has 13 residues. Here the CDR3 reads CASSRRVAYEQYF. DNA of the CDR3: TGTGCCAGCAGCCGTAGGGTAGCCTACGAGCAGTACTTC.

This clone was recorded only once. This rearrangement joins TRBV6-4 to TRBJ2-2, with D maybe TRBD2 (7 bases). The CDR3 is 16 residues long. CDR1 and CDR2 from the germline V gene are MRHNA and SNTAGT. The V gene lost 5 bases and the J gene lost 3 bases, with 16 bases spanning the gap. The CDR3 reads CASSLGGGADTGELFF. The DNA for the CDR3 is TGTGCCAGCAGTCTAGGGGGGGGCGCGGACACCGGGGAGCTGTTTTTT.

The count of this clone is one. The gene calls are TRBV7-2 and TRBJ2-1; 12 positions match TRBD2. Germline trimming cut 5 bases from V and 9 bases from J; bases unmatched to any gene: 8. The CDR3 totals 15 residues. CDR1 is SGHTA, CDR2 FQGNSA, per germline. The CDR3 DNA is TGTGCCAGCAGCCTGCTAGCGGGGGGGGGCGGTGAGCAGTTCTTC. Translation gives CASSLLAGGGGEQFF. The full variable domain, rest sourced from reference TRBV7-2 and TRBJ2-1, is GAGVSQSPSNKVTEKGKDVELRCDPISGHTALYWYRQSLGQGLEFLIYFQGNSAPDKSGLPSDRFSAERTGGSVSTLTIQRTQQEDSAVYLCASSLLAGGGGEQFFGPGTRLTVL.

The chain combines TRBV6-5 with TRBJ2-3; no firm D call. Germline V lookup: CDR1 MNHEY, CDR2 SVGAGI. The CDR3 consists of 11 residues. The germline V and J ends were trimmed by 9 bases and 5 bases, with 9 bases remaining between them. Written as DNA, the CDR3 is TGTGCCAGTCACACGAGAGATACGCAGTATTTT. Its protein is CASHTRDTQYF.

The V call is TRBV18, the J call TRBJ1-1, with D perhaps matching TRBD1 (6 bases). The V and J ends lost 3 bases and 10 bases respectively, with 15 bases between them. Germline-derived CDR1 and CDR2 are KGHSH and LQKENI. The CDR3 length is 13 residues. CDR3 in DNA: TGTGCCAGCTCACCCACAGGGTCCCTTGCAGCTTTCTTT. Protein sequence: CASSPTGSLAAFF.

CDR3 sequence (DNA): TGTGCCAGCAGCCCTGGGGGTTCAACTAATGAAAAACTGTTTTTT. Residues: CASSPGGSTNEKLFF. This chain joins TRBV25-1 and TRBJ1-4; tentatively, D is TRBD1 (5 bases). The CDR3 spans 15 residues. Germline V gene lookup returns CDR1 MGHDK and CDR2 SYGVNS. V was shortened by 6 bases and J by 0 bases, with 11 bases between the two germline ends.

The CDR3 nucleotides read TGTGCCATCAGGGACTGGAACTCTGGGGCCAACGTCCTGACTTTC. Translating it yields CAIRDWNSGANVLTF. This chain links TRBV10-3 with TRBJ2-6, with D possibly being TRBD2 (5 bases). Trimming removed 6 bases from V and 0 bases from J, with 9 bases in between. The germline gives CDR1 ENHRY, CDR2 SYGVKD. The CDR3 has 15 residues.

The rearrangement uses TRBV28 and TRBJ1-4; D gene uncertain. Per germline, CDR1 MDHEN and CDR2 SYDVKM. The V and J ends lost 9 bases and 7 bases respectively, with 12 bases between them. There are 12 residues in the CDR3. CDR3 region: CASFTAGEKLFF. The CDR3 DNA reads TGTGCCAGTTTTACCGCGGGTGAAAAACTGTTTTTT.

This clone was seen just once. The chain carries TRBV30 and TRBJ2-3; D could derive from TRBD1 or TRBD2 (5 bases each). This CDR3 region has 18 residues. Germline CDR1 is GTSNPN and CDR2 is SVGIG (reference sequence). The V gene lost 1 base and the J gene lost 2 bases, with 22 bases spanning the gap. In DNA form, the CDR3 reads TGTGCCTGGAGTGGCAACCCAGGGACGCACCGAACCACAGATACGCAGTATTTT. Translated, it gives CAWSGNPGTHRTTDTQYF.

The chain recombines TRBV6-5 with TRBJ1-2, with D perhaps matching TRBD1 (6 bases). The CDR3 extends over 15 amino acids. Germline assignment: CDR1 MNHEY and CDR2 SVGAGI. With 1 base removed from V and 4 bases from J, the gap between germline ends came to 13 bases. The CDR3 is CASSYWEGGFYGYTF. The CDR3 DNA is TGTGCCAGCAGTTACTGGGAGGGGGGGTTCTATGGCTACACCTTC.

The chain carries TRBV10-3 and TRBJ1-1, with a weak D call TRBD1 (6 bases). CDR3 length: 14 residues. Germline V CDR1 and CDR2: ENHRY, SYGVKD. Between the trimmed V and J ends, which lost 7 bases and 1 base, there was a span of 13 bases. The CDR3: CAITIGQQNTEAFF. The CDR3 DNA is TGTGCCATCACTATTGGACAGCAGAACACTGAAGCTTTCTTT.